This section outlines one T cell receptor beta chain sequence together with its context. The antigen is undetermined. The sample originates from a study of T-cell memory formation after mild COVID-19. The CDR3 totals 15 residues. Germline assignment: CDR1 MNHNY and CDR2 SVGAGI (reference sequence). V dropped 6 bases and J dropped 0 bases, with 13 bases sitting between them. TCRdb passed the 5' RACE reads through MiXCR, listing each CDR3 protein once. Among fewer than 550,000 distinct CDR3 sequences listed, roughly 20% were seen once. General study findings and limits: Pre-infection memory harbored some responding clones, suggesting cross-reactive memory joined.

Sequencing was performed on PBMCs or a T cell subset sorted from them (not recorded which). The chain has TRBV6-6 and TRBJ2-3; tentatively, D is TRBD1 or TRBD2 (5 bases each). This TCR came from an adult woman who had mild COVID-19 (a few samples of this study predate the infection). Cell type and time point are not known. The CDR3 sequence: CASRTQGASTDTQYF. CDR3 bases: TGTGCCAGCAGAACCCAGGGAGCTAGCACAGATACGCAGTATTTT.